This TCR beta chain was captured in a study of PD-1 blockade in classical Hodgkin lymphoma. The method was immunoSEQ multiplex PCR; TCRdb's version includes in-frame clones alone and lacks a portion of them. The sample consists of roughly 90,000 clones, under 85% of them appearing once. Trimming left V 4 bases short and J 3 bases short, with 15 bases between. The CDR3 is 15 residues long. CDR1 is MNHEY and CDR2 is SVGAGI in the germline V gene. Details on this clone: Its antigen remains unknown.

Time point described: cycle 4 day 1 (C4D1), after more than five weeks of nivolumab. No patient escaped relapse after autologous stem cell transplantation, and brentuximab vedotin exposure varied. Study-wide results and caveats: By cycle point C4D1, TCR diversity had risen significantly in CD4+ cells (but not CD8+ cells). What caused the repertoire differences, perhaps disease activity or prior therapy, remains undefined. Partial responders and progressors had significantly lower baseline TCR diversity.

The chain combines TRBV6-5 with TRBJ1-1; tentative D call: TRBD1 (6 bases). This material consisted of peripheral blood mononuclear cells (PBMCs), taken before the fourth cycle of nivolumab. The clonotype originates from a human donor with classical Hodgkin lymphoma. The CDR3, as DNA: TGTGCCAGCAGTTCCCGACAGGCCGGGGACACTGAAGCTTTCTTT. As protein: CASSSRQAGDTEAFF.